Detailed here is one T cell receptor beta chain. The antigen it recognizes is unknown. Base qualities are not provided; no much larger clone lies one nucleotide away. CDR1 LGHNA and CDR2 YSLEER are derived from the germline V gene. From its cysteine to its phenylalanine, the CDR3 spans 14 amino acids. Just CDR3 DNA is preserved here, 42 bases in frame from base 1. V sheds 3 bases and J sheds 5 bases, leaving 13 bases between their ends. Patients with autoimmune disease history or receiving systemic immunosuppression were excluded from the trial. Peripheral blood for TCR sequencing was collected from all dose cohorts at baseline, on cycle 4 day 1, and on cycle 7 day 1. Samples came from an open-label, multicenter, first-in-human phase I dose-escalation trial of ivuxolimab. Adults with locally advanced or metastatic head and neck squamous cell, hepatocellular, melanoma or renal cell carcinoma were enrolled in the trial. Before TCR sequencing, CD4+ and CD8+ T cells were separately sorted from peripheral blood.

These data are taken from a study of OX40 agonist ivuxolimab in advanced cancers. Regarding the research as a whole: Ivuxolimab, which targeted the costimulatory receptor OX40 (CD134), was an agonistic, fully human IgG2 monoclonal antibody. Patients were allowed to have had prior anti-PD-1, anti-PD-L1 or anti-CTLA-4 therapy, and around 37% of the dose-escalation patients had previously received checkpoint inhibitors. Partial responses were achieved by three dose-escalation patients, of whom one had hepatocellular carcinoma and two had cutaneous melanoma. The paper covers the monotherapy dose-escalation part of the phase I ivuxolimab trial, which included N of about 51 patients. Intravenous ivuxolimab was administered to patients every 2 weeks at six dose levels: 0.01, 0.1, 0.3, 1.5, 3 and 10 mg/kg. Of the roughly 52 patients in dose escalation, about 19 had hepatocellular carcinoma, about 15 had melanoma, 9 had renal cell carcinoma and 9 had head and neck cancer. Peripheral TCRbeta sequencing was intended to test whether TCR sequence diversity was altered and clonal T-cell expansion was caused by ivuxolimab. A male proportion of nearly 85% and a mean age of around 60 years, ranging from 23 to 79, were recorded for the dose-escalation cohort.

Results the study describes overall, beyond this receptor: Clonal expansion of both CD4+ and CD8+ blood T cells was observed from baseline to week 6 at doses 0.1 to 3.0 mg/kg. Low levels of normalized T-cell clonal expansion were also shown by some nonresponding patients. The antigen specificity of the clonally expanded peripheral T cells was not determined. After ivuxolimab, more expanded clones were found on average in CD8+ T cells than in CD4+ T cells. Partial responders in the 0.1-3.0 mg/kg groups had among the lowest normalized peripheral clonal expansion, especially among CD8+ T cells.

Genomic DNA was extracted from sorted cells for sequencing of the TCRbeta CDR3 region. TCRbeta CDR3 regions were sequenced using the immunoSEQ Assay. This immuneACCESS table, as held by TCRdb, lists in-frame sequences with V and J called but not all clones. Of the missing ones, under half trace to an unresolved V gene in checked studies; the others have no known cause. In all, the sample holds about 74,000 clones, and 84% of those were seen once. Jointly, the top ten make up about 2.1% of the sample. The V and J genes are TRBV4-3 and TRBJ1-1; possibly the D gene is TRBD1, per 5 matching bases. This material consisted of CD4+ or CD8+ T cells sorted from blood, taken in a trial of the OX40 agonist ivuxolimab. The TCR comes from an adult with an advanced solid tumor such as melanoma, head and neck, liver or kidney cancer. The DNA reads as follows: TGCGCCAGCAGCCAGGGGACGGCGGGTACTGAAGCTTTCTTT. Its amino acids are CASSQGTAGTEAFF.